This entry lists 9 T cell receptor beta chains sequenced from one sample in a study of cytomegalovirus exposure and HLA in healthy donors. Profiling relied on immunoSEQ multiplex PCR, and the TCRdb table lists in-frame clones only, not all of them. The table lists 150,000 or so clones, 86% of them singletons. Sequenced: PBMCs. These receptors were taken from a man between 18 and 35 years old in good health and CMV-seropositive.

The chain's CDR3 is CASSNRMGQREKLFF. The CDR3 DNA reads as TGTGCCAGCAGCAACAGGATGGGACAGAGAGAAAAACTGTTTTTT. The V call is TRBV7-9, the J call TRBJ1-4, with 7 nucleotides matching TRBD1. The CDR3 consists of 15 residues. CDR1 is SEHNR, CDR2 FQNEAQ, per germline (reference sequence). The V and J ends lost 5 bases and 8 bases, in that order; junction bases with no gene match: 11.

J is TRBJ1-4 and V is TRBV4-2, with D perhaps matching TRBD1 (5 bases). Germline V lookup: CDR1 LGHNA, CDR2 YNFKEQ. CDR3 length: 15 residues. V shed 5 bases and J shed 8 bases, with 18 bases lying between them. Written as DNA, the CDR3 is TGTGCCAGCAGCTCTACCAGGGCCCAGGGCGAAAAACTGTTTTTT. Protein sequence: CASSSTRAQGEKLFF.

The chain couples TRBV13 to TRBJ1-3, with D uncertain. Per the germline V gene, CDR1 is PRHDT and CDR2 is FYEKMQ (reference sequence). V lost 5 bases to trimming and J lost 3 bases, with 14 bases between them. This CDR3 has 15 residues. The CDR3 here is CASSGEGWSGNTIYF. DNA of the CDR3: TGTGCCAGCAGCGGAGAGGGTTGGAGTGGAAACACCATATATTTT.

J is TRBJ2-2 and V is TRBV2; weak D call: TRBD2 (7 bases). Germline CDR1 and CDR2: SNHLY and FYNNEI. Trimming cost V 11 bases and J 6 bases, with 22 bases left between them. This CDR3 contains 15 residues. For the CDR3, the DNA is TGTGCCTCCTTAGGGGGAGGGCATATCGCCGGGGAGCTGTTTTTT. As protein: CASLGGGHIAGELFF.

The CDR3 DNA sequence: TGTGCCAGCAGTCTGACAGGGACGAACACTGAAGCTTTCTTT. Protein sequence: CASSLTGTNTEAFF. The gene calls are TRBV27 and TRBJ1-1, with 7 positions matching TRBD1. V shed 5 bases, J shed 1 base, and the junction held 4 bases outside the gene matches. The CDR3 length is 14 residues. Germline V lookup: CDR1 MNHEY, CDR2 SMNVEV (reference sequence).

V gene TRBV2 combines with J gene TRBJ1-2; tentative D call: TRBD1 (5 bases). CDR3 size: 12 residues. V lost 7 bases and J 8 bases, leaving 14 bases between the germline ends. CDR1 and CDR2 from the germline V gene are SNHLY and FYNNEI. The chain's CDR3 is CASKKGLGGYTF. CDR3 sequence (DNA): TGTGCCAGCAAAAAGGGGCTGGGCGGCTACACCTTC.

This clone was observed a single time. This CDR3 is CASSEGTGLTNEKLFF. CDR3 DNA: TGTGCCAGCAGTGAAGGGACAGGTTTAACTAATGAAAAACTGTTTTTT. The chain recombines TRBV6-1 with TRBJ1-4, with 7 bases fitting TRBD1. The V segment lost 1 base and the J segment 1 base; nucleotides outside the gene matches: 3. This CDR3 has 16 residues. The germline CDR1 and CDR2 sequences are MNHNS and SASEGT.

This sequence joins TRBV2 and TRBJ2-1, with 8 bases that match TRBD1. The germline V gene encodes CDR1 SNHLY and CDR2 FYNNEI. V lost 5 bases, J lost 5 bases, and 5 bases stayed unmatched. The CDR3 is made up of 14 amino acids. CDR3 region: CASSPGQVNNEQFF. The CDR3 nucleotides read TGTGCCAGCAGTCCGGGACAGGTAAACAATGAGCAGTTCTTC.

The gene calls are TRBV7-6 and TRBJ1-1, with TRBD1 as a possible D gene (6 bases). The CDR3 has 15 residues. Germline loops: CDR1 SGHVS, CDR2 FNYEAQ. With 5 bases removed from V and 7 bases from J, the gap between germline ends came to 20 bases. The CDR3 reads CASSPSGGGEGEAFF. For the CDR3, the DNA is TGTGCCAGCAGCCCGTCCGGGGGCGGGGAGGGTGAAGCTTTCTTT.